This T cell receptor beta chain is from a study of shared clonotypes between healthy human individuals. For the study at large: The study drew on a couple of women and a few men aged 18 to 49 as donors.

The CDR3 has 11 residues. V lost 4 bases and J lost 7, with 8 bases in between. Germline V gene lookup returns CDR1 MNHNS and CDR2 SASEGT. Across several immunoSEQ plates, the genomic DNA of each subset was split evenly. This table comes from immunoSEQ multiplex PCR, and its TCRdb copy is limited to in-frame clones, with some not included. The data hold about 2.3 million clones, with roughly 92% observed a single time. This rearrangement joins TRBV6-1 to TRBJ2-7, with unresolved D. This receptor was obtained from a man aged 18 to 35 in good health. Some clones in this sample may be carry-over from other donors' samples. The sample consisted of naive CD4+ T cells from PBMCs. Indicated subset: CD45RA+ positively selected. CDR3 protein: CASSAVEEQYF. The CDR3 DNA reads TGTGCCAGCAGTGCGGTGGAGGAGCAGTACTTC.